One and the same sample provided the 30 T cell receptor beta chains below, sequenced in a study of graft-versus-host responses after intestinal transplantation. From the graft tissue, intraepithelial and lamina propria lymphocytes were released through processing. Here immunoSEQ multiplex PCR was the method, and the copy in TCRdb shows in-frame clones only, minus some. The data show more than 15,000 clones, with 79% seen just once and roughly 8.2% held by the top ten. The material sequenced was ileum tissue, taken approximately 420 days after intestinal transplant. These receptor sequences come from a human patient who received an intestinal transplant, so some T cells may come from the graft donor.

The chain carries TRBV5-1 and TRBJ2-6; D perhaps matches TRBD2 (7 bases). This CDR3 contains 16 residues. V dropped 5 bases and J dropped 0 bases, with 12 bases sitting between them. Germline loops: CDR1 SGHRS, CDR2 YFSETQ. The CDR3 nucleotides are TGCGCCAGCAGGGGGGGGCCTACCTCTGGGGCCAACGTCCTGACTTTC. It is translated as CASRGGPTSGANVLTF.

The J gene is TRBJ2-1, the V gene TRBV18, with D perhaps TRBD2 (6 bases). The CDR3 spans 14 residues. Germline CDR1 and CDR2: KGHSH and LQKENI. Between the trimmed V and J ends, which lost 5 bases and 6 bases, there was a span of 14 bases. CDR3 sequence (DNA): TGTGCCAGCTCAATGGAGGGGCCGCCCAATGAGCAGTTCTTC. Protein: CASSMEGPPNEQFF.

This chain joins TRBV13 and TRBJ2-7; 7 nucleotides match TRBD1. Losses at the gene ends were 7 bases for V and 2 bases for J; bases not matched to a gene: 8. The length of the CDR3 is 14 residues. CDR1 is PRHDT and CDR2 is FYEKMQ in the germline V gene (reference sequence). This CDR3 reads CASTATGSPYEQYF. As DNA, the CDR3 is TGTGCCAGCACCGCGACAGGGAGCCCCTACGAGCAGTACTTC.

This rearrangement joins TRBV2 to TRBJ2-1; 9 nucleotides match TRBD2. Looked up from germline, CDR1 is SNHLY and CDR2 is FYNNEI. The V and J ends lost 5 bases and 0 bases, in that order; junction bases with no gene match: 5. This CDR3 contains 16 residues. The chain's CDR3 is CASSRGLANSYNEQFF. CDR3 coding DNA: TGTGCCAGCAGTCGTGGACTAGCGAACTCCTACAATGAGCAGTTCTTC.

J is TRBJ1-6 and V is TRBV7-2, with a tentative D call TRBD1 (6 bases). V lost 1 base, J lost 10 bases, and 14 bases lay in between. The CDR3 length is 15 residues. Germline assignment: CDR1 SGHTA and CDR2 FQGNSA. CDR3 nucleotides: TGTGCCAGCAGCTTAGTGCAGGCAGGGGTATCACCCCTCCACTTT. Encoded protein: CASSLVQAGVSPLHF.

The CDR3 protein is CASITFPGNTEAFF. The DNA for the CDR3 is TGCGCCAGCATTACTTTTCCGGGAAACACTGAAGCTTTCTTT. This chain uses TRBV10-2 with TRBJ1-1; D not certain. V was cut by 7 bases and J by 2 bases, with 14 bases left in between. Germline lookup yields CDR1 WSHSY and CDR2 SAAADI. The CDR3 loop spans 14 amino acids.

The chain uses TRBV5-4 and TRBJ2-3; TRBD1 matches 9 bases. The germline V gene has CDR1 SGHNT and CDR2 YYREEE (reference sequence). J lost 3 bases, V lost 4 bases, and 12 bases had no gene match. The CDR3 consists of 17 residues. The CDR3 nucleotides are TGTGCCAGCAGCCCAGGGACAGGGTTTTTGGGTACAGATACGCAGTATTTT. Protein: CASSPGTGFLGTDTQYF.

This chain links TRBV6-1 with TRBJ2-6; TRBD1 or TRBD2 may be the D gene (6 bases each). Per the germline V gene, CDR1 is MNHNS and CDR2 is SASEGT. This CDR3 has 18 amino acids. V gave up 4 bases and J gave up 2 bases, with 18 bases separating them. The CDR3 loop reads CASSAGSRGLAGANVLTF. CDR3 DNA: TGTGCCAGCAGTGCCGGGAGTCGGGGGCTTGCTGGGGCCAACGTCCTGACTTTC.

The chain links TRBV9 to TRBJ1-1; 9 bases map to TRBD1. This CDR3 is 15 amino acids long. Germline CDR1 and CDR2: SGDLS and YYNGEE. The junction had 4 bases not matched to a gene; V was cut back by 4 bases and J by 0 bases. CDR3 protein: CASSLGTGMNTEAFF. The CDR3 nucleotides read TGTGCCAGCAGCCTCGGGACAGGGATGAACACTGAAGCTTTCTTT.

The chain joins TRBV5-8 to TRBJ1-5, with TRBD1 as a possible D gene (5 bases). CDR1 is SGHTS, CDR2 YDEGEE, per germline. The CDR3 runs 16 residues. V lost 1 base to trimming and J lost 2 bases, with 13 bases between them. CDR3 nucleotide sequence: TGTGCCAGCAGCTTGTCGGGGCAACGTGGCAATCAGCCCCAGCATTTT. Its protein product is CASSLSGQRGNQPQHF.

This clone turned up a few times. V gene TRBV9 combines with J gene TRBJ2-1; 8 bases align to TRBD2. The CDR3 has 15 amino acids. Per the germline V gene, CDR1 is SGDLS and CDR2 is YYNGEE. V trimming: 4 bases; J trimming: 10 bases; junction bases outside the gene matches: 13. CDR3 residues: CASSSRGSGAVEQFF. CDR3 nucleotide sequence: TGTGCCAGCAGCTCCCGGGGTAGCGGGGCAGTCGAGCAGTTCTTC.

The chain combines TRBV5-8 with TRBJ2-7, with no clear D. Per germline, CDR1 SGHTS and CDR2 YDEGEE. The CDR3 is 14 residues long. Deletions cut 0 bases from V and 4 bases from J, with 11 bases between. Here the CDR3 reads CASSLEADSYEQYF. CDR3 nucleotides: TGTGCCAGCAGCTTGGAGGCAGATTCATACGAGCAGTACTTC.

Notes on this clone: Other DNA sequences in this sample translate to the same CDR3. The chain carries TRBV10-3 and TRBJ2-7; a possible D gene is TRBD1 (6 bases). Trimming removed 3 bases at V and 4 bases at J, with 10 bases between. The CDR3 is made up of 13 amino acids. Germline values: CDR1 ENHRY, CDR2 SYGVKD. For the CDR3, the DNA is TGTGCCATCAGTGAAGGCAGGGGATACGAGCAGTACTTC. It codes for CAISEGRGYEQYF.

This clone turned up a few times. The rearrangement joins TRBV6-1 to TRBJ1-2; D is perhaps TRBD1 (6 bases). The CDR3 contains 12 residues. V was pared by 2 bases and J by 10 bases, with 11 bases between. Germline V lookup: CDR1 MNHNS, CDR2 SASEGT. CDR3 in amino acids: CASSERGSAYTF. The CDR3 DNA is TGTGCCAGCAGTGAAAGGGGGTCGGCCTACACCTTC.

The gene calls are TRBV18 and TRBJ1-2; D remains unclear. Germline values: CDR1 KGHSH, CDR2 LQKENI. The V end was cut by 2 bases, the J end by 5 bases, with 9 bases between. The CDR3 runs 13 residues. The CDR3 spells CASSPASEYGYTF. CDR3 nucleotides: TGTGCCAGCTCACCAGCGTCAGAGTATGGCTACACCTTC.

This clone was detected only a few times. At one end, the junction sequence differs from germline, possibly due to a read error. The gene calls are TRBV6-5 and TRBJ1-5; the D is unclear. The CDR3 totals 13 residues. Germline V gives CDR1 MNHEY, CDR2 SVGAGI. CDR3 coding DNA: TGTGCCAGCAGTTACGGGAGCAATCAGTCCCAGCATTTT. Residues: CASSYGSNQSQHF.

This clone was observed a handful of times. This chain connects TRBV7-9 to TRBJ2-3; maybe TRBD1 (6 bases). This CDR3 region has 14 residues. Deletions cut 0 bases from V and 10 bases from J, with 14 bases between. Germline CDR1 reads SEHNR; CDR2 reads FQNEAQ (reference sequence). The CDR3, as DNA: TGTGCCAGCAGCTTAGCCTACTTAGGGGGAGCGCAGTATTTT. Amino acid sequence: CASSLAYLGGAQYF.

This clone was detected only a few times. This chain uses TRBV6-8 with TRBJ2-3; TRBD1 is a possible D gene (5 bases). Germline V gene lookup returns CDR1 MNHGY and CDR2 SAAAGT. V lost 8 bases and J 1 base, leaving 13 bases between the germline ends. This CDR3 has 14 residues. This chain's CDR3 is CASLRSRGTDTQYF. CDR3 nucleotide sequence: TGTGCCAGCCTCAGGTCCAGGGGCACAGATACGCAGTATTTT.

V and J are TRBV19 and TRBJ1-5; 7 bases are a match to TRBD1. The V and J ends lost 10 bases and 6 bases, in that order; junction bases with no gene match: 15. This CDR3 has 15 amino acids. The V gene's germline CDR1 is LNHDA and CDR2 SQIVND (reference sequence). In DNA, the CDR3 is TGTGCCACAATAAGGACAGGCTCATCGGGTCAGCCCCAGCATTTT. Amino acid sequence: CATIRTGSSGQPQHF.

The chain combines TRBV15 with TRBJ2-3, with 9 bases lining up with TRBD2. Per germline, CDR1 LNHNV and CDR2 YYDKDF (reference sequence). Trimming took 8 bases from V and 1 from J; bases not matched to a gene: 4. The CDR3 extends over 14 amino acids. The CDR3 loop is CATSASGGTDTQYF. The CDR3 region has the DNA TGTGCCACCTCGGCTAGCGGGGGCACAGATACGCAGTATTTT.

This clone has just a few counts. The chain uses TRBV6-1 and TRBJ1-5; D remains unclear. There are 14 residues in the CDR3. Trimming took 7 bases from V and 4 from J, leaving 14 bases between them. The germline V gene has CDR1 MNHNS and CDR2 SASEGT. The CDR3 region is CASTRTSRNQPQHF. CDR3 in DNA: TGTGCCAGCACTCGGACGAGCAGGAATCAGCCCCAGCATTTT.

This rearrangement joins TRBV6-5 to TRBJ1-1; D gene unclear. CDR3 length: 14 residues. CDR1 MNHEY and CDR2 SVGAGI come from the germline V gene. Trimming cost V 2 bases and J 4 bases, with 11 bases left between them. The CDR3 region is CASSYNNPGTEAFF. The CDR3, as DNA: TGTGCCAGCAGTTACAACAATCCGGGCACTGAAGCTTTCTTT.

The chain is built from TRBV9 and TRBJ2-3; perhaps TRBD2 as D (5 bases). V dropped 0 bases and J dropped 3 bases, with 11 bases sitting between them. This CDR3 contains 15 residues. CDR1 SGDLS and CDR2 YYNGEE come from the germline V gene. CDR3 nucleotides: TGTGCCAGCAGCGTAGGTAATAGCGAGACAGATACGCAGTATTTT. Translated, it gives CASSVGNSETDTQYF.

V is TRBV27 and J is TRBJ2-7; either TRBD1 or TRBD2 may fit D (5 bases each). This CDR3 spans 12 amino acids. The germline CDR1 and CDR2 sequences are MNHEY and SMNVEV (reference sequence). V lost 9 bases and J 5 bases, leaving 14 bases between the germline ends. The CDR3, as DNA: TGTGCCAGTCAGGGAGCGGCGGACGAGCAGTACTTC. As protein: CASQGAADEQYF.

In its sample, this clone is large. V usage is TRBV7-9 and J usage is TRBJ2-7, with D perhaps TRBD2 (5 bases). V lost 5 bases, J lost 3 bases, and 11 bases lay in between. CDR1 is SEHNR and CDR2 is FQNEAQ in the germline V gene (reference sequence). The CDR3 is 13 amino acids. CDR3 sequence (DNA): TGTGCCAGCAGCCCCGGACTGGTCTACGAGCAGTACTTC. This translates into CASSPGLVYEQYF.

The V and J genes are TRBV7-8 and TRBJ1-2, with TRBD1 matching 7 bases. The germline CDR1 and CDR2 sequences are SGHVS and FQNEAQ. This CDR3 comprises 15 residues. The V gene end was trimmed by 5 bases and the J gene end by 10 bases; junction bases not matched to a gene: 16. The CDR3, as DNA: TGTGCCAGCAGCCTGGGGTTTGCGACAGGGACGGACTACACCTTC. Protein product: CASSLGFATGTDYTF. The full variable domain, completed using reference TRBV7-8 and TRBJ1-2, is GAGVSQSPRYKVAKRGQDVALRCDPISGHVSLFWYQQALGQGPEFLTYFQNEAQLDKSGLPSDRFFAERPEGSVSTLKIQRTQQEDSAVYLCASSLGFATGTDYTFGSGTRLTVV.

This chain connects TRBV7-9 to TRBJ2-4; D is uncertain. This CDR3 contains 16 residues. Germline V gives CDR1 SEHNR, CDR2 FQNEAQ (reference sequence). V lost 5 bases to trimming and J lost 3 bases, with 17 bases between them. Here the CDR3 DNA reads TGTGCCAGCAGCACCTTCATACGCGACGACAAAAACATTCAGTACTTC. The encoded protein is CASSTFIRDDKNIQYF.

The chain links TRBV28 to TRBJ1-1; D not resolved. The CDR3 loop spans 13 amino acids. Trimming took 5 bases from V and 1 from J, leaving 8 bases between them. Germline assignment: CDR1 MDHEN and CDR2 SYDVKM. The DNA for the CDR3 is TGTGCCAGCAGTCAGAACCCGAACACTGAAGCTTTCTTT. Translating gives CASSQNPNTEAFF. Looking up the rest from reference TRBV28 and TRBJ1-1 gives the full variable domain: DVKVTQSSRYLVKRTGEKVFLECVQDMDHENMFWYRQDPGLGLRLIYFSYDVKMKEKGDIPEGYSVSREKKERFSLILESASTNQTSMYLCASSQNPNTEAFFGQGTRLTVV.

The chain recombines TRBV7-9 with TRBJ2-7, with 8 bases identical to TRBD1. With V trimmed by 5 bases and J by 4 bases, 7 bases remained unmatched. The CDR3 covers 14 residues. Germline CDR1 SEHNR, CDR2 FQNEAQ (reference sequence). The CDR3 protein is CASSQAGGGYEQYF. The DNA for the CDR3 is TGTGCCAGCAGCCAAGCAGGGGGCGGGTACGAGCAGTACTTC.

The chain couples TRBV9 to TRBJ2-2; D is unresolved. The germline V gene encodes CDR1 SGDLS and CDR2 YYNGEE. This CDR3 comprises 15 residues. Between the trimmed V and J ends, which lost 0 bases and 0 bases, there was a span of 6 bases. The DNA of the CDR3 is TGTGCCAGCAGCGTAGAGGCTGCGAACACCGGGGAGCTGTTTTTT. Amino acid sequence: CASSVEAANTGELFF. The complete variable domain, with remaining parts taken from reference TRBV9 and TRBJ2-2, reads DSGVTQTPKHLITATGQRVTLRCSPRSGDLSVYWYQQSLDQGLQFLIQYYNGEERAKGNILERFSAQQFPDLHSELNLSSLELGDSALYFCASSVEAANTGELFFGEGSRLTVL.